This T cell receptor beta chain was sequenced during a study of OX40 agonist ivuxolimab in advanced cancers. About the investigation overall: The costimulatory receptor OX40 (CD134) was targeted by ivuxolimab, a fully human IgG2 agonistic monoclonal antibody. Intravenous ivuxolimab was administered to patients every 2 weeks at six dose levels: 0.01, 0.1, 0.3, 1.5, 3 and 10 mg/kg. Among the 52 dose-escalation patients, around 20 had hepatocellular carcinoma, roughly 15 melanoma, 9 renal cell carcinoma and 9 head and neck cancer. In the dose-escalation cohort, 82.7% of patients were male, and the mean age was approximately 64 years, with a range of about 23 to 90. Patients were allowed to have had prior anti-PD-1, anti-PD-L1 or anti-CTLA-4 therapy, and 40% to 45% of the dose-escalation patients had previously received checkpoint inhibitors. Partial responses occurred in three dose-escalation patients: two with cutaneous melanoma and one with hepatocellular carcinoma. Peripheral TCRbeta sequencing was intended to test whether TCR sequence diversity was altered and clonal T-cell expansion was caused by ivuxolimab. The monotherapy dose-escalation portion (N ≈ 52 patients) of the phase I ivuxolimab trial is reported in the paper. On the study overall, not on this receptor specifically: Low levels of normalized T-cell clonal expansion were also shown by some nonresponding patients. The antigen specificity of the peripheral T cells that underwent clonal expansion was not determined. After ivuxolimab, expanded clones were on average more numerous among CD8+ T cells than among CD4+ T cells. At doses of 0.1 to 3.0 mg/kg, clonal expansion of both CD4+ and CD8+ T cells in blood was seen between baseline and week 6. In the 0.1-3.0 mg/kg groups, partial responders were among the patients with the lowest normalized peripheral clonal expansion, particularly in CD8+ T cells.

Patients with autoimmune disease history or receiving systemic immunosuppression were excluded from the trial. Peripheral blood for TCR sequencing was collected from all dose cohorts at baseline, on cycle 4 day 1, and on cycle 7 day 1. The samples were taken from a phase I, first-in-human, multicenter, open-label dose-escalation trial of ivuxolimab. Adults with locally advanced or metastatic melanoma, renal cell carcinoma, hepatocellular carcinoma or head and neck squamous cell carcinoma were enrolled in the trial. Before TCR sequencing, CD4+ and CD8+ T cells were separately sorted from peripheral blood. To sequence the TCRbeta CDR3 region, genomic DNA was isolated from the sorted cells. The immunoSEQ Assay was used for sequencing of TCRbeta CDR3 regions. Held by TCRdb, this immuneACCESS table contains in-frame sequences only and omits some clones. Under half of the omission traces to an unresolved V gene where checked; the cause of the rest is unknown. Counted in this sample were 35,000 to 45,000 clones; approximately 90% of them appeared once. The ten most abundant clones make up under 5.5% of the sample.

The germline V gene gives CDR1 as MDHEN and CDR2 as SYDVKM. Counted from cysteine to phenylalanine, this CDR3 has 17 amino acids. Solely the CDR3 DNA is kept, with 51 bases framed from the first base. V is clipped by 4 bases and J by 3 bases, and the sequence between their germline boundaries is 21 bases long. On this clone itself: The antigen it recognizes is unknown. Nothing much larger sits one base from this clone, and base qualities are not available.

This receptor was identified in an adult with an advanced solid tumor such as melanoma, head and neck, liver or kidney cancer. The input for sequencing was CD4+ or CD8+ T cells sorted from blood, taken in a trial of the OX40 agonist ivuxolimab. The sequence joins TRBV28 to TRBJ1-2; TRBD1 is a possible D gene, resting on 5 matching bases. The base sequence is TGTGCCAGCAGTTCCGGGGGGGACGTAGGAGCACACTATGGCTACACCTTC. Its protein reads: CASSSGGDVGAHYGYTF.